The present entry profiles one TCR beta chain with its context. The TCR beta libraries were generated through quantitative 5'-RACE incorporating molecular barcodes. MiXCR was run by TCRdb on the 5' RACE reads, yielding one entry per CDR3 protein. The repertoire holds 150,000 to 200,000 distinct CDR3 sequences, with over 10% as singletons. This specimen comes from a study of CD8 T cells in ankylosing spondylitis. This CDR3 is built from 15 residues. Trimming cost V 8 bases and J 6 bases; bases outside gene matches: 15. The germline gives CDR1 MNHEY, CDR2 SVGEGT. V is TRBV6-2 or TRBV6-3 and J is TRBJ1-2; 7 nucleotides align to TRBD1. The TCR originated in a female donor with ankylosing spondylitis or in good health (not recorded which). The material sequenced was blood, either unsorted or a sorted T cell fraction (not recorded which). For the CDR3, the DNA is TGTGCCAGCTTATTATCTCCGGGACAGAGGAATGGCTACACCTTC. Amino acids: CASLLSPGQRNGYTF.